Following are 22 T cell receptor beta chains from one sample sequenced in a study of T cells in Graves' hyperthyroidism and ophthalmopathy. The CDR3 regions of TCR beta were amplified from RNA transcripts. Using the HTBI primer set, a first-round RT-PCR was run on the TCR CDR3. TCRdb independently ran MiXCR on the multiplex PCR reads; one entry per CDR3 protein. The table records about 350,000 distinct CDR3 sequences, more than 11% of them present only once. Specimen: blood. The receptor source for this set is a woman aged 25 to 39 with Graves' hyperthyroidism.

DNA of the CDR3: TGCGCCAGCGGTCGGGAGCGCCCGGCAGATACGCAGTATTTT. Its translation: CASGRERPADTQYF. The chain is built from TRBV5-1 and TRBJ2-3; a possible D gene is TRBD2 (6 bases). Per germline, CDR1 SGHRS and CDR2 YFSETQ. V lost 7 bases to trimming and J lost 4 bases, with 16 bases between them. The CDR3 consists of 14 residues. The variable domain in full, completed from reference TRBV5-1 and TRBJ2-3, reads KAGVTQTPRYLIKTRGQQVTLSCSPISGHRSVSWYQQTPGQGLQFLFEYFSETQRNKGNFPGRFSGRQFSNSRSEMNVSTLELGDSALYLCASGRERPADTQYFGPGTRLTVL.

In its sample, this clonotype was seen many times. The chain recombines TRBV11-2 with TRBJ2-7; the match to TRBD2 covers 10 bases. The CDR3 runs to 16 residues. Germline-derived CDR1 and CDR2 are SGHAT and FQNNGV. V shed 1 base, J shed 4 bases, and the junction held 7 bases outside the gene matches. This CDR3 is CASSLVGASGSYEQYF. CDR3 coding DNA: TGTGCCAGCAGCTTAGTGGGGGCTAGCGGGAGTTACGAGCAGTACTTC.

This clonotype was counted many times. V gene TRBV2 combines with J gene TRBJ1-1; D remains ambiguous. The CDR3 is made up of 12 amino acids. V lost 9 bases and J 4 bases, leaving 12 bases between the germline ends. Looked up from germline, CDR1 is SNHLY and CDR2 is FYNNEI. CDR3 coding DNA: TGTGCCAGTTCCATCGGGAGCACTGAAGCTTTCTTT. Protein: CASSIGSTEAFF.

This clonotype was detected ten times or more. The chain joins TRBV28 to TRBJ1-1; no definite D call. The CDR3 has 11 amino acids. Germline CDR1 is MDHEN and CDR2 is SYDVKM. V was cut by 7 bases and J by 1 base, with 4 bases left in between. The CDR3 protein is CASTANTEAFF. The DNA of the CDR3 is TGTGCCAGCACCGCGAACACTGAAGCTTTCTTT.

This chain links TRBV7-9 with TRBJ1-5, with 7 bases identical to TRBD1. V was pared by 5 bases and J by 7 bases, with 5 bases of the junction left unmatched. Germline V CDR1 and CDR2: SEHNR, FQNEAQ (reference sequence). This CDR3 region has 13 residues. This CDR3 reads CASSQGVGQPQHF. CDR3 DNA sequence: TGTGCCAGCAGCCAGGGGGTAGGGCAGCCCCAGCATTTT.

This clonotype came up many times. The chain couples TRBV7-2 to TRBJ2-1, with D unresolved. Germline-derived CDR1 and CDR2 are SGHTA and FQGNSA. Trimming left V 0 bases short and J 5 bases short, with 11 bases between. The CDR3 is 15 amino acids. The CDR3 DNA sequence: TGTGCCAGCAGCTTAGCCTGGGCCGGTCACAATGAGCAGTTCTTC. Its translation is CASSLAWAGHNEQFF.

This clonotype was detected many times. The V and J genes are TRBV12-3 or TRBV12-4 and TRBJ1-2, with D perhaps matching TRBD1 (5 bases). The CDR3 is 14 amino acids. Trimming took 2 bases from V and 7 from J, leaving 14 bases between them. The CDR3 loop reads CASSLSGQGGGYTF. For the CDR3, the DNA is TGTGCCAGCAGTTTAAGTGGGCAGGGTGGTGGCTACACCTTC.

The chain recombines TRBV9 with TRBJ2-2; D is perhaps TRBD1 (5 bases). The germline V and J ends were trimmed by 1 base and 3 bases, with 7 bases remaining between them. The CDR3 is made up of 14 amino acids. Germline CDR1 is SGDLS and CDR2 is YYNGEE. The CDR3 region is CASSVLGDTGELFF. The CDR3, as DNA: TGTGCCAGCAGCGTATTAGGGGACACCGGGGAGCTGTTTTTT.

The chain is built from TRBV5-5 and TRBJ1-3; no clear D. Trimming pared 4 bases from V and 0 bases from J, leaving 20 bases between. The CDR3 is 18 amino acids. CDR1 SGHKS and CDR2 YYEKEE come from the germline V gene (reference sequence). The CDR3 sequence: CASSPNPGLKHSGNTIYF. As DNA, the CDR3 is TGTGCCAGCAGCCCGAACCCTGGACTGAAGCACTCTGGAAACACCATATATTTT. The variable domain in full, completed from reference TRBV5-5 and TRBJ1-3, reads DAGVTQSPTHLIKTRGQQVTLRCSPISGHKSVSWYQQVLGQGPQFIFQYYEKEERGRGNFPDRFSARQFPNYSSELNVNALLLGDSALYLCASSPNPGLKHSGNTIYFGEGSWLTVV.

This clonotype was recorded many times. V and J are TRBV12-3 or TRBV12-4 and TRBJ2-5; D possibly corresponds to TRBD2 (5 bases). This CDR3 spans 11 amino acids. Trimming shortened V by 5 bases and J by 10 bases, and 11 bases separated the two germline ends. In nucleotides, the CDR3 is TGTGCCAGCAGTCTCGAGGGAAGCCAGTACTTC. Translating it yields CASSLEGSQYF.

The chain links TRBV7-2 to TRBJ2-5; the match to TRBD2 covers 8 bases. The CDR3 sequence is 17 residues long. The trim removed 1 base at V and 3 bases at J, leaving 10 bases unmatched. CDR1 is SGHTA, CDR2 FQGNSA, per germline. CDR3 in amino acids: CASSLGRAGVMEETQYF. CDR3 bases: TGTGCCAGCAGCTTAGGTAGAGCGGGAGTAATGGAAGAGACCCAGTACTTC.

This clonotype turned up a few times. The chain uses TRBV6-2 or TRBV6-3 and TRBJ2-4; D might be TRBD2 (5 bases). Germline V gene sequence: CDR1 MNHEY, CDR2 SVGEGT. The CDR3 contains 15 residues. V was trimmed by 6 bases and J by 4 bases, leaving 16 bases between them. CDR3 amino acids: CASRTRERAKNIQYF. The CDR3 DNA reads as TGTGCCAGCAGGACGAGGGAGCGTGCAAAAAACATTCAGTACTTC.

This clonotype occurred many times. V is TRBV12-3 or TRBV12-4 and J is TRBJ1-6, with no clear D. V was pared by 6 bases and J by 10 bases, with 13 bases between. There are 13 residues in the CDR3. As DNA, the CDR3 is TGTGCCAGCAGCCCTCGAAATGGGTCACCCCTCCACTTT. As protein: CASSPRNGSPLHF.

J is TRBJ2-3 and V is TRBV18, with TRBD1 matching 7 bases. The V gene end was trimmed by 3 bases and the J gene end by 2 bases; junction bases not matched to a gene: 11. The CDR3 is 17 residues long. Germline CDR1 and CDR2: KGHSH and LQKENI. CDR3 nucleotides: TGTGCCAGCTCACCGTTACAGGGGAGCCCGACCACAGATACGCAGTATTTT. It yields the protein CASSPLQGSPTTDTQYF.

Ten or more counts support this clonotype. J is TRBJ2-1 and V is TRBV10-3; D is perhaps TRBD1 or TRBD2 (5 bases each). V was trimmed by 0 bases and J by 9 bases, leaving 18 bases between them. The CDR3 length is 16 residues. Per germline, CDR1 ENHRY and CDR2 SYGVKD. For the CDR3, the DNA is TGTGCCATCAGTGAGTCTCCCGGGGCCTCGATCAGTGAGCAGTTCTTC. Translating gives CAISESPGASISEQFF.

This clonotype came up a few times. This chain joins TRBV11-2 and TRBJ2-3, with D maybe TRBD2 (5 bases). This CDR3 spans 18 amino acids. Trimming removed 1 base at V and 0 bases at J, with 17 bases between. Germline V CDR1 and CDR2: SGHAT, FQNNGV. The CDR3: CASSLGLARLSSTDTQYF. In nucleotides, the CDR3 is TGTGCCAGCAGCTTAGGCTTAGCGAGGCTATCTAGCACAGATACGCAGTATTTT. Based on the CDR3 plus reference TRBV11-2 and TRBJ2-3, the full variable domain is EAGVAQSPRYKIIEKRQSVAFWCNPISGHATLYWYQQILGQGPKLLIQFQNNGVVDDSQLPKDRFSAERLKGVDSTLKIQPAKLEDSAVYLCASSLGLARLSSTDTQYFGPGTRLTVL.

J is TRBJ1-2 and V is TRBV30, with 10 bases that match TRBD1. The J segment lost 12 bases and the V segment lost 3 bases, leaving 7 bases of the junction unmatched. From germline, CDR1 is GTSNPN and CDR2 SVGIG (reference sequence). The CDR3 length is 12 residues. The CDR3 is CAWRLVGTGDTF. CDR3 DNA sequence: TGTGCCTGGAGACTCGTCGGGACAGGGGACACCTTC. Based on the CDR3 plus reference TRBV30 and TRBJ1-2, the full variable domain is SQTIHQWPATLVQPVGSPLSLECTVEGTSNPNLYWYRQAAGRGLQLLFYSVGIGQISSEVPQNLSASRPQDRQFILSSKKLLLSDSGFYLCAWRLVGTGDTFGSGTRLTVV.

This clonotype was seen many times. The rearrangement links TRBV6-1 to TRBJ2-5, with no clear D. CDR1 and CDR2 from the germline V gene are MNHNS and SASEGT. V lost 7 bases to trimming and J lost 6 bases, with 18 bases between them. There are 14 residues in the CDR3. This chain's CDR3 is CASTQEADSKTQYF. For the CDR3, the DNA is TGTGCCAGCACCCAAGAGGCGGATTCTAAGACCCAGTACTTC.

This rearrangement joins TRBV28 to TRBJ1-3; D ambiguous. The CDR3 spans 13 residues. V lost 8 bases, J lost 0 bases, and 8 bases lay in between. The germline CDR1 and CDR2 sequences are MDHEN and SYDVKM. The CDR3 loop is CASGGNSGNTIYF. For the CDR3, the DNA is TGTGCCAGCGGCGGCAACTCTGGAAACACCATATATTTT.

This clonotype was observed many times. This chain joins TRBV3-1 and TRBJ2-3; TRBD2 might be the D (5 bases). Trimming took 1 base from V and 0 from J, leaving 5 bases between them. The CDR3 length is 14 residues. Germline assignment: CDR1 LGHDT and CDR2 YNNKEL (reference sequence). CDR3 sequence: CASSQGTSTDTQYF. In DNA form, the CDR3 reads TGTGCCAGCAGCCAAGGGACTAGCACAGATACGCAGTATTTT.

The chain joins TRBV28 to TRBJ2-7; no clear D. The V gene's germline CDR1 is MDHEN and CDR2 SYDVKM. The CDR3 is 11 residues long. Trimming took off 6 bases at V and 7 bases at J, with 10 bases between the two ends. In nucleotides, the CDR3 is TGTGCCAGCAGCTCTCCTCAGGAGCAGTACTTC. Its translation: CASSSPQEQYF.

The chain is built from TRBV19 and TRBJ2-2; 11 bases line up with TRBD2. Trimming took 5 bases from V and 4 from J; bases not matched to a gene: 15. CDR3 length equals 19 residues. Germline-derived CDR1 and CDR2 are LNHDA and SQIVND (reference sequence). CDR3 protein: CASSPTSGSHRLTTGELFF. CDR3 nucleotides: TGTGCCAGTAGTCCAACTAGCGGGAGTCATCGCCTAACCACCGGGGAGCTGTTTTTT.